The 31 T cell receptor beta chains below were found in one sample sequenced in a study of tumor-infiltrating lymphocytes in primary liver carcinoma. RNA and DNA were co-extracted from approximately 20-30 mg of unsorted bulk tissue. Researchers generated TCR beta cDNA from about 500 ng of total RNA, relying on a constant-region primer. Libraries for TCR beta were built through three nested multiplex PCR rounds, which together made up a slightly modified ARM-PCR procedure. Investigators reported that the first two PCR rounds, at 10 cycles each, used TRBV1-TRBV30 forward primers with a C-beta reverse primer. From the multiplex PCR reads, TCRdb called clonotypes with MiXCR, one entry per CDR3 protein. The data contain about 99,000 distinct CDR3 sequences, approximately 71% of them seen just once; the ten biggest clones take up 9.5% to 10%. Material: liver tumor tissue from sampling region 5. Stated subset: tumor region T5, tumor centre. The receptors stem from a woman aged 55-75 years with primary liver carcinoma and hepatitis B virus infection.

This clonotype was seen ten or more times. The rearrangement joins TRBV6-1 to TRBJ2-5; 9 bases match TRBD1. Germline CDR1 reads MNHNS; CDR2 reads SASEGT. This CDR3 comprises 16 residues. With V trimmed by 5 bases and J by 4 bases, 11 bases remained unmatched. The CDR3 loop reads CASSFFDRGSRETQYF. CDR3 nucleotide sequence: TGTGCCAGCAGTTTTTTTGACAGGGGGAGTCGAGAGACCCAGTACTTC.

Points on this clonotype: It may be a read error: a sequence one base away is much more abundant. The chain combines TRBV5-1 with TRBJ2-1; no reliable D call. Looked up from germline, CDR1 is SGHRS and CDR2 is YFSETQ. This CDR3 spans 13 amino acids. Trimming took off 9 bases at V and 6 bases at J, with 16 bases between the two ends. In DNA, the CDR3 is TGCGCCAACAGACCCGACGCCACCAATGAGCAGTTCTTC. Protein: CANRPDATNEQFF.

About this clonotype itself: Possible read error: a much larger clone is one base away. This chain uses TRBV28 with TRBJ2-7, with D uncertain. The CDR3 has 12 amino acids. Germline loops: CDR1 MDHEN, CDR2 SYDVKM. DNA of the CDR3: TGTGCCAACAGTAAGGGCTCCTACGAGCAGTACTTC. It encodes CANSKGSYEQYF. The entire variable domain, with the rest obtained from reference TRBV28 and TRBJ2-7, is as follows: DVKVTQSSRYLVKRTGEKVFLECVQDMDHENMFWYRQDPGLGLRLIYFSYDVKMKEKGDIPEGYSVSREKKERFSLILESASTNQTSMYLCANSKGSYEQYFGPGTRLTVT.

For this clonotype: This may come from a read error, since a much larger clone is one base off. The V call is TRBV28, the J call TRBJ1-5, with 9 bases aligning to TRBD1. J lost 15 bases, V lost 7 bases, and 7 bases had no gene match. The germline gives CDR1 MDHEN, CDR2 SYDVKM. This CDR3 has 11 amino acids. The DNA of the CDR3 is TGTGCCAGCAATAACAGGGGGCATCCGCATTTT. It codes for CASNNRGHPHF.

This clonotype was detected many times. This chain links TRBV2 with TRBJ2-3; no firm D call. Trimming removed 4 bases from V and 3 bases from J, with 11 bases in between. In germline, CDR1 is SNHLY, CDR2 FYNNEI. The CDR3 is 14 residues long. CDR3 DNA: TGTGCCAGCAGTGGAAGCATAAGGACAGATACGCAGTATTTT. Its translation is CASSGSIRTDTQYF.

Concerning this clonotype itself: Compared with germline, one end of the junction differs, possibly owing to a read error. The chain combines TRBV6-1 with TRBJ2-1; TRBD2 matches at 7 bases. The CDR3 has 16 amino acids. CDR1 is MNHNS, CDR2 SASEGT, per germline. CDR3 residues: CTRTSPGSGTGNEQFF. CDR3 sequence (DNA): TGTACCAGGACCTCCCCTGGGAGCGGGACGGGAAATGAGCAGTTCTTC.

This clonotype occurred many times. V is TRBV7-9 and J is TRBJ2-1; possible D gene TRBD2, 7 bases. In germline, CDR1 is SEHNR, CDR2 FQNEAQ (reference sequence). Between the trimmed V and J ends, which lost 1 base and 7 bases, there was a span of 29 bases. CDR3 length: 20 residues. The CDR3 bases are TGTGCCAGCAGCTTAGATACTCCTCGTGCGGGGGCTACCCAATGGAATGAGCAGTTCTTC. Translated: CASSLDTPRAGATQWNEQFF.

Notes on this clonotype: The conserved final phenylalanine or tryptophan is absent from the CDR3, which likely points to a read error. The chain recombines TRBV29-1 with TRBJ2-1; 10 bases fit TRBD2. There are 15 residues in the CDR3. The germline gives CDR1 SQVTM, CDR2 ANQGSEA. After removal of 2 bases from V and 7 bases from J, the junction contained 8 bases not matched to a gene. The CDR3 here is CSVEWLAGEDNEQFL. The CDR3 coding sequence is TGCAGCGTTGAATGGCTAGCGGGAGAGGATAATGAGCAGTTCTTA.

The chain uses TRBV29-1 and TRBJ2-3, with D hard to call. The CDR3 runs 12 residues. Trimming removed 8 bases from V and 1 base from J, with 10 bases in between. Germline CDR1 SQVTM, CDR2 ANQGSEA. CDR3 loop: CSSEAGTDTQYF. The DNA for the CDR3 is TGCAGCTCTGAAGCAGGCACAGATACGCAGTATTTT.

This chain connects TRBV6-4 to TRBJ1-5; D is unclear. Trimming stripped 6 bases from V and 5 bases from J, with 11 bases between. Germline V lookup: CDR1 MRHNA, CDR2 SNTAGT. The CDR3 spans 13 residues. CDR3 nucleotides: TGTGCCAGCAGCGCGGGCCGGGATCAGCCCCAGCATTTT. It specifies CASSAGRDQPQHF.

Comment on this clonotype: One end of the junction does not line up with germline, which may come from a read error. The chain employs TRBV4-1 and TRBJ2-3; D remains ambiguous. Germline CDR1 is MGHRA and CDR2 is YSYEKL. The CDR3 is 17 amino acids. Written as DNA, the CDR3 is TGCGCCAGTAGCCAAGAATCACCGGAAGGGAGCACAGATACGCAGTATTTT. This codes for CASSQESPEGSTDTQYF.

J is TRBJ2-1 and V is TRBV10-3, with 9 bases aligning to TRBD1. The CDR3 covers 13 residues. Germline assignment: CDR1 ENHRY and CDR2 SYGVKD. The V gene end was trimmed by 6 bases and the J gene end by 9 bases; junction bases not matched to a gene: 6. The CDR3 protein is CAIRGTGSAEQFF. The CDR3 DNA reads TGTGCCATCAGGGGGACAGGGAGTGCTGAGCAGTTCTTC.

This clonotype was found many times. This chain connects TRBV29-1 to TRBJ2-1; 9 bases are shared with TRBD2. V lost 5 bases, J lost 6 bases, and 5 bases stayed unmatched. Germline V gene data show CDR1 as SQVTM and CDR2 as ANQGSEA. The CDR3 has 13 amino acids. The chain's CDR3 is CSVRSSGTNEQFF. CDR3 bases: TGCAGCGTTCGGTCTAGCGGGACCAATGAGCAGTTCTTC.

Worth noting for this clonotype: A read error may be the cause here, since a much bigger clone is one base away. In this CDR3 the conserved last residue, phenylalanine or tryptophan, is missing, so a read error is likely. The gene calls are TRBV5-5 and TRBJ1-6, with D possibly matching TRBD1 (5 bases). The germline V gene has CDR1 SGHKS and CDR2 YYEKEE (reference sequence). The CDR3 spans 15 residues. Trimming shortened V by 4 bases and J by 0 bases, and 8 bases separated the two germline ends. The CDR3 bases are TGTGCCAGCAGCCCAGGGAGCTCCTATAATTCACCCCTCCACATT. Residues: CASSPGSSYNSPLHI.

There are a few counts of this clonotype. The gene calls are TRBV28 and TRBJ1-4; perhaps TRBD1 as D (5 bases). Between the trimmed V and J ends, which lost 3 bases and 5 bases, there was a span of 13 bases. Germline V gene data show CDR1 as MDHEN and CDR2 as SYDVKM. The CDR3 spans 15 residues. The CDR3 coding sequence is TGTGCCAGCAGTTTGTGGGGGGACGGGAATGAAAAACTGTTTTTT. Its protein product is CASSLWGDGNEKLFF.

As DNA, the CDR3 is TGTGCCAGCAGCCCGGGGACAGAGGGCTATGAGCAGTACTTC. Protein sequence: CASSPGTEGYEQYF. The V call is TRBV14, the J call TRBJ2-7, with 7 bases that match TRBD1. V shed 4 bases and J 7 bases; nucleotides not matched to a gene: 10. This CDR3 spans 14 amino acids. Germline V gene sequence: CDR1 SGHDN, CDR2 FVKESK.

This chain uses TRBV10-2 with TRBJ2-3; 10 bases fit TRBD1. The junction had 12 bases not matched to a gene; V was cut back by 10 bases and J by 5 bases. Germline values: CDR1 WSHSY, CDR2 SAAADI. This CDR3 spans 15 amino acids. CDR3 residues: CANTPPDRGGDTQYF. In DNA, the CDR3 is TGCGCCAACACCCCACCGGACAGGGGGGGAGATACGCAGTATTTT.

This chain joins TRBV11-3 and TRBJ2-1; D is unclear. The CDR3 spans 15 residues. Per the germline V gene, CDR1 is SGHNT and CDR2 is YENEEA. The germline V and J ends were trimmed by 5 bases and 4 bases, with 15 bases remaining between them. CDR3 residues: CASSPVTPGYNEQFF. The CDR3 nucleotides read TGTGCCAGCAGCCCCGTGACTCCTGGATACAATGAGCAGTTCTTC. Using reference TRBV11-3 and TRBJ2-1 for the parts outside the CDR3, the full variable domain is EAGVVQSPRYKIIEKKQPVAFWCNPISGHNTLYWYLQNLGQGPELLIRYENEEAVDDSQLPKDRFSAERLKGVDSTLKIQPAELGDSAVYLCASSPVTPGYNEQFFGPGTRLTVL.

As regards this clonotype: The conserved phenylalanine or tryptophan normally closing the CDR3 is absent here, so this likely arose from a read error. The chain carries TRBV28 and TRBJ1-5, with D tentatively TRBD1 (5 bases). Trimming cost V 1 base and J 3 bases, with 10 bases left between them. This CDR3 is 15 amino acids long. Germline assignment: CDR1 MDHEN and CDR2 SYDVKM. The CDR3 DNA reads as TGTGCCAGCAGTTTATCTGGAGGACACAATCAGCCCCAGCATTGT. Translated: CASSLSGGHNQPQHC.

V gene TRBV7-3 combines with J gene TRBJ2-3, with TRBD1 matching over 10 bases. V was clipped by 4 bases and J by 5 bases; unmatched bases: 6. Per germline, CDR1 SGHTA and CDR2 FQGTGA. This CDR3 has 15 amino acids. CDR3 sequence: CASSSHGQGGDTQYF. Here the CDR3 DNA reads TGTGCCAGCAGCTCCCACGGACAGGGGGGAGATACGCAGTATTTT.

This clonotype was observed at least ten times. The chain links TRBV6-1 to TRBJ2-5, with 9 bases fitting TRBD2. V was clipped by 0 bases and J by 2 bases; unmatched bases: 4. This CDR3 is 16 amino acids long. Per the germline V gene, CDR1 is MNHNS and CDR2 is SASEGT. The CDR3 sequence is CASSEAPSGAQETQYF. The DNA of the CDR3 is TGTGCCAGCAGTGAAGCACCTAGCGGGGCGCAAGAGACCCAGTACTTC.

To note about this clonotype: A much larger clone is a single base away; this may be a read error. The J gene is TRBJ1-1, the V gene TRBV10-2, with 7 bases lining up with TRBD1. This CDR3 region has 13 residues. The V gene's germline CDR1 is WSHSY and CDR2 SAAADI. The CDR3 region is CASITGALTEALF. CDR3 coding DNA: TGCGCCAGCATCACAGGGGCATTAACTGAAGCTCTCTTT.

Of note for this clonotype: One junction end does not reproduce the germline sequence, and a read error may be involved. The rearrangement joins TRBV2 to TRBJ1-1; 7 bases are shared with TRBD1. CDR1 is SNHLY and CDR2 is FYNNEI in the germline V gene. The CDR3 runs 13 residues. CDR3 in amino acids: CASSVQGNTVAFF. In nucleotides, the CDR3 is TGTGCCAGCAGTGTACAGGGGAACACTGTAGCTTTCTTT.

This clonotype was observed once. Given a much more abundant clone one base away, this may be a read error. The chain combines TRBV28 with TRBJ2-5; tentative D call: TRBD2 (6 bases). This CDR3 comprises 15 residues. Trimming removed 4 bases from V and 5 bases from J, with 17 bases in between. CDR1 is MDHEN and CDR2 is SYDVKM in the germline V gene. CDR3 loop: CASSSLAWGAETQYF. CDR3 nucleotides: TGTGCCAGCAGTTCCCTAGCGTGGGGAGCGGAGACCCAGTACTTC.

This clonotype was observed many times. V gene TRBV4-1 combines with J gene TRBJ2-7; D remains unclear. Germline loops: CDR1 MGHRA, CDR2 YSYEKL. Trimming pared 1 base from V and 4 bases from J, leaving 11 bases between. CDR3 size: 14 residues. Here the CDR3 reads CASSQAEQSYEQYF. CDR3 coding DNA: TGCGCCAGCAGCCAAGCGGAACAGAGTTACGAGCAGTACTTC.

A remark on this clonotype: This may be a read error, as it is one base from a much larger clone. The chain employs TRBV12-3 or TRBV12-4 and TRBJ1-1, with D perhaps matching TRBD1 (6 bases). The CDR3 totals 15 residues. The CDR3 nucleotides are TGTGCCAGCAGTTTCGCGGGGGGTAGGGACACTGAAGCTTCCTTT. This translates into CASSFAGGRDTEASF.

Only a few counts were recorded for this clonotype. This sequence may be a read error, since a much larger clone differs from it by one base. This CDR3 is CANSSSTGTVSYEQYF. In DNA, the CDR3 is TGCGCCAACAGCTCCTCCACCGGGACAGTCTCCTACGAGCAGTACTTC. The rearrangement links TRBV5-1 to TRBJ2-7; 7 bases line up with TRBD1. Germline lookup yields CDR1 SGHRS and CDR2 YFSETQ. This CDR3 has 16 amino acids.

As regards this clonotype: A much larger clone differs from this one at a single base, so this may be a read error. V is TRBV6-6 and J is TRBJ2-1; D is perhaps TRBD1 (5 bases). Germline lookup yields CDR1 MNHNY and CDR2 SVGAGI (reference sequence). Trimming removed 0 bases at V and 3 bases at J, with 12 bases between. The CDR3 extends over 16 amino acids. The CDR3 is CASSYSGRSFYNEQFF. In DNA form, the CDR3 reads TGTGCCAGCAGTTACTCGGGGCGGAGCTTCTACAATGAGCAGTTCTTC.

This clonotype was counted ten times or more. In DNA, the CDR3 is TGTGCCAGCAAGTGGACAGGGGGCTTGACTGAAGCTTTCTTT. This sequence encodes CASKWTGGLTEAFF. The chain joins TRBV2 to TRBJ1-1, with TRBD1 matching over 11 bases. The CDR3 runs to 14 residues. With V trimmed by 7 bases and J by 5 bases, 6 bases remained unmatched. Germline CDR1 SNHLY, CDR2 FYNNEI.

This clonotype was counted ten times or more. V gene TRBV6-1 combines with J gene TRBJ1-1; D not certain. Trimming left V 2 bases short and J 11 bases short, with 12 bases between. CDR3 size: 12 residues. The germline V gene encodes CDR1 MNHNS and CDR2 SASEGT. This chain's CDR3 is CASSESPGWAFF. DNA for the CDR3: TGTGCCAGCAGTGAATCCCCCGGATGGGCTTTCTTT.

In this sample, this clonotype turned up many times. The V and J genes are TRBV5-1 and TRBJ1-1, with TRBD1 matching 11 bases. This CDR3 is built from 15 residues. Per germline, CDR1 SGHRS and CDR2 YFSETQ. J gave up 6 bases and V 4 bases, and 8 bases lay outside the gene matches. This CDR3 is CASSLLPGQGAEAFF. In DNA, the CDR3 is TGCGCCAGCAGCCTTCTTCCGGGACAGGGGGCTGAAGCTTTCTTT.